The subject of this entry is one T cell receptor beta chain. Its target is unknown. The CDR3 totals 19 residues. Germline CDR1 is LGHNA and CDR2 is YNFKEQ. Germline trimming cut 5 bases from V and 2 bases from J; bases unmatched to any gene: 18. The data were produced by immunoSEQ multiplex PCR, yet TCRdb's version contains in-frame clones alone and is incomplete. The sample carries approximately 200,000 clones, about 90% recorded once. The data belong to a study of T cell responses to AZD1222 COVID-19 vaccine. Findings and limits, study-wide: Spike was spanned by vaccine-associated CD4 TCRs, which were dominant at 160-218 and 743-854. Most donors were white British and more were female, and clonal diversity was possibly underestimated.

The sample in question was peripheral blood, obtained on day 0 of AZD1222 vaccination. This chain joins TRBV4-2 and TRBJ2-5, with 9 bases identical to TRBD2. This TCR derives from an adult in good health. CDR3 sequence (DNA): TGTGCCAGCAGCAGAAAGATCGGGCGGATAGCGGGGGAGCAAGAGACCCAGTACTTC. Protein: CASSRKIGRIAGEQETQYF.